Listed below are T cell receptor beta chains from one sample, sequenced in a study of shared clonotypes between healthy human individuals. Libraries were prepared by immunoSEQ multiplex PCR; TCRdb keeps only in-frame clonotypes and omits some of them. Found here are about 2,100,000 clones, 93% of them singletons; the top ten hold under 2%. Specimen: naive CD8+ T cells from PBMCs. Receptor source: a man between 18 and 29 years old in good health. Some clones in this sample may be carry-over from other donors' samples. Both conserved end residues are trimmed from each CDR3. D genes are given only for firm matches. Size is stated for part of the rows, as once, few or many counts, or as a class when the clone is expanded.

V: TRBV5-1
D: TRBD2
size: NA
J: TRBJ2-1
CDR3: ASSLAGLAGDSYNEQF

V: TRBV6-1
D: NA
size: NA
J: TRBJ2-2
CDR3: ASSEAPVNTGELF

V: TRBV28
D: NA
size: once
J: TRBJ2-7
CDR3: ASSPLGPGSYEQY

V: TRBV9
D: TRBD2
size: NA
J: TRBJ2-3
CDR3: ASSAGRADTQY

V: TRBV29-1
D: NA
size: few
J: TRBJ1-2
CDR3: SVDLGNGYT

V: TRBV12-5
D: TRBD1
size: NA
J: TRBJ2-7
CDR3: ASGLNGPTGALYEQY

V: TRBV7-9
D: TRBD2
size: NA
J: TRBJ2-1
CDR3: ASARTSGRMYNEQF

V: TRBV29-1
D: TRBD1
size: NA
J: TRBJ1-4
CDR3: SVATGGEKLF

V: TRBV5-5
D: NA
size: NA
J: TRBJ1-4
CDR3: ASSLAPIGATNEKLF

V: TRBV4-1
D: NA
size: once
J: TRBJ2-1
CDR3: ASSTGLRGNEQF

V: TRBV7-9
D: TRBD2
size: NA
J: TRBJ2-1
CDR3: ASSPPIGTSGSSYNEQF

V: TRBV4-3
D: NA
size: NA
J: TRBJ2-7
CDR3: ASSQELYRDTRPYEQY

V: TRBV19
D: NA
size: NA
J: TRBJ2-4
CDR3: ASSSKDFSLAKNIQY